Listed here is a single TCR beta chain. The antigen this receptor binds is unknown. No base quality values were provided; no much bigger clone lies one nucleotide off. The sample is drawn from a study of T cell repertoires in cytomegalovirus infection (dated by TCRdb to 2018 to 2020). A note on the overall study: Peptide stimulations targeted recently identified HLA-C-restricted CMV epitopes, whose presentation resists viral immunomodulation, together with well-studied HLA-B-restricted epitopes. The HLA type of each donor mattered for the analysis, because public TCR beta signatures pointed to carriage of CMV infection along with the matching HLA type.

Overall study outcomes, separate from this receptor: In both this cohort and an independent roughly 350-donor cohort, the cumulative frequency of public TCR beta family members distinguished carriers of CMV infection plus the relevant HLA type. The ex vivo response was dominated by HLA-C-restricted CMV-specific TCR beta clonotypes, which also provided the single most frequent clonotype in two of eight donors.

Including the terminal cysteine and phenylalanine, the CDR3 comprises 15 residues. Just the 45-base CDR3 DNA is kept, in frame starting at base 1. The V and J ends are trimmed by 3 bases and 2 bases, leaving 11 bases between them. The germline V gene encodes CDR1 SGHTA and CDR2 FQGNSA. The sample was run on an Illumina HiSeq 1500. TCRdb reran the public reads through fastp at Q25 and MiXCR, keeping productive beta chains. Entries that share a CDR3 protein sequence are merged under the most common genes and DNA. This sample is represented by about 700,000 distinct CDR3 sequences; about 30% of them were singletons. Roughly 20% of the sample lies in the top ten. This specimen's treatment or condition label, interpreted: in vitro stimulation with specific CMV peptide epitopes to enrich CMV-specific T cells.

The receptor was isolated from a human donor in good health (CMV status not recorded). Some clones in this sample may be carry-over from other donors' samples. This specimen consisted of cultured PBMCs, obtained from culture after CMV antigen stimulation. The chain was built from TRBV7-2 and TRBJ2-1, with the D gene not clear enough to name. The CDR3 protein: CASSLGWGTYNEQFF. The sequenced DNA: TGTGCCAGCAGCTTGGGGTGGGGTACCTACAATGAGCAGTTCTTC.